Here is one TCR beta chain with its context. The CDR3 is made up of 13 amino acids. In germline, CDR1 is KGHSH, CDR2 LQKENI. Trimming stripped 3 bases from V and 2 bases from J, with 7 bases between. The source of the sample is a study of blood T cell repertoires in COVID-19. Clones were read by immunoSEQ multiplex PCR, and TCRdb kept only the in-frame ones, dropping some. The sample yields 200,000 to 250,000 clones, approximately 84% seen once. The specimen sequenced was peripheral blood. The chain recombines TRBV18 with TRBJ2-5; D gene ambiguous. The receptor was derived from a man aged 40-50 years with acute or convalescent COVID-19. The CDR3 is CASSPSRQETQYF. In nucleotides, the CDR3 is TGTGCCAGCTCACCGTCCCGTCAAGAGACCCAGTACTTC.